The rows below give T cell receptor beta chains drawn from one sample of a study of cytomegalovirus exposure and HLA in healthy donors. Assay used: immunoSEQ multiplex PCR; TCRdb lists only in-frame clones, some missing. The sample lists roughly 150,000 clones, 80% to 85% occurring once. Sequencing input: PBMCs. The receptors come from a boy younger than 10 in good health and CMV-seronegative. CDR3s include the opening cysteine and the closing phenylalanine or tryptophan. D genes are given only for firm matches. Rows may omit the clone size; those that give it use once, few, many or a size class.

V gene	D gene	clone size	J gene	CDR3 protein	CDR3 DNA
TRBV4-3	.	.	TRBJ2-1	CASSQDSTPQFF	TGCGCCAGCAGCCAAGATTCCACACCGCAGTTCTTC
TRBV4-3	.	.	TRBJ1-1	CASSLSPPGYTEAFF	TGCGCCAGCAGCTTAAGTCCGCCAGGATACACTGAAGCTTTCTTT
TRBV19	TRBD1	.	TRBJ1-2	CASSLGGQNYGYTF	TGTGCCAGTTCCTTGGGGGGACAGAACTATGGCTACACCTTC
TRBV11-2	.	few	TRBJ2-3	CASSLSLSTDTQYF	TGTGCCAGCAGCTTAAGTCTAAGCACAGATACGCAGTATTTT
TRBV7-6	TRBD1	once	TRBJ1-2	CASSPRTGGVGGYTF	TGTGCCAGCAGCCCGAGGACAGGGGGCGTCGGGGGCTACACCTTC
TRBV27	TRBD1	.	TRBJ1-6	CASSEGQFNSPLHF	TGTGCCAGCAGCGAGGGACAGTTTAATTCACCCCTCCACTTT
TRBV5-4	TRBD1	.	TRBJ2-4	CASSLGGIMRGQSIQYF	TGTGCCAGCAGCTTGGGGGGGATAATGAGGGGGCAGAGCATTCAGTACTTC
TRBV9	.	.	TRBJ1-2	CASSVGDFGYGYTF	TGTGCCAGCAGCGTAGGTGATTTCGGCTATGGCTACACCTTC
TRBV11-2	TRBD2	.	TRBJ2-5	CASSLRSPAGSVKGETQYF	TGTGCCAGCAGCTTAAGGAGCCCAGCGGGGAGCGTGAAGGGGGAGACCCAGTACTTC
TRBV6-6	TRBD2	.	TRBJ2-1	CASSYAAGTDEQFF	TGTGCCAGCAGTTACGCAGCGGGAACGGATGAGCAGTTCTTC
TRBV6-1	TRBD2	.	TRBJ2-1	CASSELRGVRPSYNEQFF	TGTGCCAGCAGTGAATTGCGGGGGGTACGTCCCTCCTACAATGAGCAGTTCTTC
TRBV5-6	.	.	TRBJ2-2	CASSFYPRDYTGELFF	TGTGCCAGCAGCTTCTACCCCAGGGATTACACCGGGGAGCTGTTTTTT
TRBV15	.	.	TRBJ2-5	CATSRVGVQETQYF	TGTGCCACCAGCAGAGTAGGAGTTCAAGAGACCCAGTACTTC
TRBV5-5	TRBD2	.	TRBJ2-1	CASSLLAGAYNEQFF	TGTGCCAGCAGCTTACTAGCGGGAGCGTACAATGAGCAGTTCTTC
TRBV9	.	.	TRBJ2-1	CASSVTTGFDEQFF	TGTGCCAGCAGCGTTACTACAGGTTTCGATGAGCAGTTCTTC
TRBV19	.	.	TRBJ2-5	CASSMYGVETQYF	TGTGCCAGTAGTATGTACGGGGTGGAGACCCAGTACTTC
TRBV9	TRBD2	few	TRBJ2-5	CASSVGGGWGETQYF	TGTGCCAGCAGCGTAGGGGGAGGGTGGGGGGAGACCCAGTACTTC
TRBV2	TRBD1	.	TRBJ2-5	CASSLGQGGKTQYF	TGTGCCAGCAGTCTGGGACAGGGCGGGAAGACCCAGTACTTC
TRBV7-2	TRBD2	.	TRBJ2-1	CASSLTLAAAYNEQFF	TGTGCCAGCAGCCTCACGCTAGCGGCAGCTTACAATGAGCAGTTCTTC
TRBV5-6	TRBD1	few	TRBJ2-5	CASSPDRAMETQYF	TGTGCCAGCAGCCCTGACAGGGCAATGGAGACCCAGTACTTC
TRBV2	.	.	TRBJ2-1	CASKEGLNEQFF	TGTGCCAGCAAAGAGGGCCTCAATGAGCAGTTCTTC
TRBV30	.	.	TRBJ1-4	CAWSRGSQGNEKLFF	TGTGCCTGGAGCCGAGGGAGCCAGGGGAATGAAAAACTGTTTTTT
TRBV7-2	.	.	TRBJ1-3	CASSLGVGNTIYF	TGTGCCAGCAGCTTAGGCGTCGGAAACACCATATATTTT
TRBV5-4	TRBD1	few	TRBJ2-7	CASSLDRVEQYF	TGTGCCAGCAGCCTAGACAGGGTCGAGCAGTACTTC
TRBV27	.	few	TRBJ1-2	CASRTRQAGDYGYTF	TGTGCCAGCAGGACTCGGCAAGCTGGAGACTATGGCTACACCTTC
TRBV4-1	.	.	TRBJ2-1	CASSRPAVNEQFF	TGCGCCAGCAGCCGCCCCGCAGTCAATGAGCAGTTCTTC
TRBV5-1	TRBD1	few	TRBJ2-1	CASTTETGVLEQFF	TGCGCCAGCACAACCGAAACAGGGGTTCTAGAGCAGTTCTTC
TRBV4-3	TRBD1	.	TRBJ1-2	CASSQGLGTGANYGYTF	TGCGCCAGCAGCCAAGGATTAGGGACAGGAGCTAACTATGGCTACACCTTC
TRBV11-3	.	.	TRBJ2-1	CASSSYPRQARSYNEQFF	TGTGCCAGCAGCTCATACCCCCGACAGGCTCGCTCCTACAATGAGCAGTTCTTC
TRBV28	.	.	TRBJ1-2	CASSLVTEANYGYTF	TGTGCCAGCAGTTTGGTTACGGAGGCTAACTATGGCTACACCTTC
TRBV10-3	.	once	TRBJ2-6	CAISETPGPQANVLTF	TGTGCCATCAGTGAGACCCCAGGGCCCCAGGCCAACGTCCTGACTTTC
TRBV5-1	TRBD1	.	TRBJ2-5	CASSELGQQETQYF	TGCGCCAGCAGCGAACTGGGACAGCAAGAGACCCAGTACTTC
TRBV4-3	.	.	TRBJ2-1	CASSLNARAGNEQFF	TGCGCCAGCAGCCTCAACGCCAGGGCGGGGAATGAGCAGTTCTTC
TRBV7-2	.	.	TRBJ2-3	CASSLDSSTDTQYF	TGTGCCAGCAGCTTAGATTCTAGCACAGATACGCAGTATTTT
TRBV9	.	.	TRBJ1-3	CASSEGQAGGRNTIYF	TGTGCCAGCAGCGAGGGCCAAGCAGGCGGGAGAAACACCATATATTTT
TRBV7-6	TRBD1	once	TRBJ1-1	CASSSGQGGLGSTEAFF	TGTGCCAGCAGCTCCGGACAGGGGGGTTTAGGAAGCACTGAAGCTTTCTTT
TRBV12-5	.	.	TRBJ1-2	CASGLVGRDYGYTF	TGTGCTAGTGGTTTGGTAGGCCGGGACTATGGCTACACCTTC
TRBV19	TRBD2	.	TRBJ2-3	CASLAGGTDTQYF	TGTGCCAGCCTAGCGGGAGGCACAGATACGCAGTATTTT
TRBV6-1	.	.	TRBJ1-2	CASSEFETEGYTF	TGTGCCAGCAGTGAATTTGAGACGGAGGGCTACACCTTC
TRBV25-1	.	.	TRBJ1-2	CASSEYLSGYTF	TGTGCCAGCAGTGAATATCTCTCCGGCTACACCTTC
TRBV6-1	TRBD1	.	TRBJ2-3	CASVNGGQGTDTQYF	TGTGCCAGCGTGAACGGGGGACAGGGCACAGATACGCAGTATTTT
TRBV4-3	.	.	TRBJ2-7	CASSQDRTPGISYEQYF	TGCGCCAGCAGCCAAGATCGGACTCCGGGTATCTCCTACGAGCAGTACTTC